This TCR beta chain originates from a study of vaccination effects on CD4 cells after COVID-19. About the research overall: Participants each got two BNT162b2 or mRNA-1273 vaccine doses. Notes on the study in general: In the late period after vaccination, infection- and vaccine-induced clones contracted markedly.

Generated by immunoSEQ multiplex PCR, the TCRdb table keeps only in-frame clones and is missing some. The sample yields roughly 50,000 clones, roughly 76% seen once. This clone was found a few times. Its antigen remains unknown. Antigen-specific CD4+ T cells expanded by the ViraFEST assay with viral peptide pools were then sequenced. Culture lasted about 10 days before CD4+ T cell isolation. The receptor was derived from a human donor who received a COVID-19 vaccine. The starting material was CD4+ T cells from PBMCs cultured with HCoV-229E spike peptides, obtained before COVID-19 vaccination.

The CDR3 DNA follows: TGCGCCAGCAGCTCAGTCCGGGACACCCCTCTTACTTTC. Amino acids: CASSSVRDTPLTF. V usage is TRBV5-1 and J usage is TRBJ2-6; the D gene is possibly TRBD1 (6 bases). CDR1 and CDR2 (germline): SGHRS, YFSETQ. The V end lost 3 bases, the J end lost 19 bases, and 20 bases lay between the germline ends. CDR3 size: 13 residues.